Presented here are 14 T cell receptor beta chains from one specimen sequenced in a study of cytomegalovirus exposure and HLA in healthy donors. In the PCR, 60 Vbeta and 13 Jbeta primers were used. Clones were read by immunoSEQ multiplex PCR, and TCRdb kept only the in-frame ones, dropping some. The sample shows more than 150,000 clones, approximately 84% of them seen only once. Sample: PBMCs. The receptors derive from a man between 50 and 59 years old in good health and CMV-seropositive.

The chain joins TRBV11-2 to TRBJ2-7; 9 positions match TRBD2. V lost 5 bases to trimming and J lost 0 bases; unmatched junction nucleotides: 2. The CDR3 has 14 amino acids. Germline V lookup: CDR1 SGHAT, CDR2 FQNNGV. The DNA of the CDR3 is TGTGCCAGCAGCAGAGCGGGGGGCTCCTACGAGCAGTACTTC. Translating it yields CASSRAGGSYEQYF.

CDR3 DNA: TGTGCCAGCAGCTTAAAGGGGGTCGGGACTAGCGGGAGGAGAGCCAAAAACATTCAGTACTTC. Translated: CASSLKGVGTSGRRAKNIQYF. The J gene is TRBJ2-4, the V gene TRBV7-3; 15 bases match TRBD2. CDR1 is SGHTA, CDR2 FQGTGA, per germline. With V trimmed by 1 base and J by 0 bases, 10 bases remained unmatched. CDR3 length equals 21 residues.

This chain connects TRBV18 to TRBJ1-1; D is unresolved. The ends were cut back, 6 bases at V and 0 bases at J, with 11 bases in the middle. This CDR3 region has 14 residues. Germline-derived CDR1 and CDR2 are KGHSH and LQKENI. The CDR3 loop reads CASSPRGLNTEAFF. The CDR3 bases are TGTGCCAGCTCCCCCCGGGGTCTGAACACTGAAGCTTTCTTT.

V is TRBV7-3 and J is TRBJ2-2; the match to TRBD2 covers 7 bases. V was clipped by 5 bases and J by 4 bases; unmatched bases: 10. Looked up from germline, CDR1 is SGHTA and CDR2 is FQGTGA. This CDR3 is 16 amino acids long. The CDR3 DNA sequence: TGTGCCAGCAGCCCCCAGAGACTAGCAGCCACCGGGGAGCTGTTTTTT. Amino acids: CASSPQRLAATGELFF.

The chain is built from TRBV25-1 and TRBJ1-3; D is undetermined. Germline V gene sequence: CDR1 MGHDK, CDR2 SYGVNS. Trimming took 3 bases from V and 4 from J, leaving 7 bases between them. CDR3 length: 13 residues. This CDR3 reads CASSDDLGNTIYF. CDR3 in DNA: TGTGCCAGCAGTGATGACTTGGGAAACACCATATATTTT.

This chain uses TRBV30 with TRBJ1-2; D perhaps matches TRBD1 (5 bases). CDR3 length equals 11 residues. Trimming left V 5 bases short and J 7 bases short, with 11 bases between. CDR1 is GTSNPN and CDR2 is SVGIG in the germline V gene (reference sequence). Here the CDR3 DNA reads TGTGCCTGGGATCAGGGTCTTGGCTACACCTTC. Its protein product is CAWDQGLGYTF.

J is TRBJ1-5 and V is TRBV6-1; D unclear. CDR1 is MNHNS, CDR2 SASEGT, per germline. The CDR3 spans 14 residues. Between the trimmed V and J ends, which lost 4 bases and 7 bases, there was a span of 14 bases. The CDR3 coding sequence is TGTGCCAGCAGTGCGGAGTCGGGAAGCCAGCCCCAGCATTTT. The encoded protein is CASSAESGSQPQHF.

This chain connects TRBV7-6 to TRBJ1-2; 7 bases are a match to TRBD1. Trimming removed 0 bases from V and 6 bases from J; junction bases left unmatched: 4. Germline CDR1 reads SGHVS; CDR2 reads FNYEAQ. The CDR3 consists of 14 residues. CDR3 nucleotides: TGTGCCAGCAGCTTAGCGCCGGGGACAGATGGCTACACCTTC. Amino acids: CASSLAPGTDGYTF.

A single count supports this clone. The rearrangement joins TRBV30 to TRBJ2-1; possible D gene TRBD2, 5 bases. The V end lost 5 bases, the J end lost 3 bases, and 11 bases lay between the germline ends. The CDR3 consists of 13 residues. Germline assignment: CDR1 GTSNPN and CDR2 SVGIG (reference sequence). DNA for the CDR3: TGTGCCTGGCGGAGACTAAACTACAATGAGCAGTTCTTC. Its protein is CAWRRLNYNEQFF.

The rearrangement uses TRBV25-1 and TRBJ2-1, with 12 bases identical to TRBD1. Germline CDR1 is MGHDK and CDR2 is SYGVNS. The J segment lost 7 bases and the V segment lost 8 bases, leaving 9 bases of the junction unmatched. The CDR3 runs 15 residues. The DNA of the CDR3 is TGTGCCAGCGGCCGGGACAGGGGGCGAGAGAATGAGCAGTTCTTC. Protein: CASGRDRGRENEQFF.

On this clone: The junction and the germline gene differ at one end; a read error may be behind it. The genes are TRBV7-9 and TRBJ1-2; possible D gene TRBD1, 6 bases. Germline V CDR1 and CDR2: SEHNR, FQNEAQ (reference sequence). This CDR3 comprises 12 residues. CDR3 DNA sequence: TGTTCCAGCAGCCAGACCAGGGGAGGCTACACCTTC. It yields the protein CSSSQTRGGYTF.

This clone was counted between two and nine times. The chain recombines TRBV5-6 with TRBJ2-5, with 7 bases matching TRBD2. Looked up from germline, CDR1 is SGHDT and CDR2 is YYEEEE. The CDR3 spans 17 residues. V lost 1 base and J lost 4; bases outside the gene matches: 13. CDR3 protein: CASSLWGREGTTETQYF. In DNA, the CDR3 is TGTGCCAGCAGCTTGTGGGGGAGGGAAGGCACCACAGAGACCCAGTACTTC.

This rearrangement joins TRBV27 to TRBJ2-7, with D possibly matching TRBD1 (6 bases). From germline, CDR1 is MNHEY and CDR2 SMNVEV (reference sequence). The CDR3 runs 18 residues. Trimming took off 4 bases at V and 0 bases at J, with 22 bases between the two ends. The CDR3 DNA sequence: TGTGCCAGCAGTTGTAGGGGGTGTGGGTTGGAAAGCTCCTACGAGCAGTACTTC. This gives the protein CASSCRGCGLESSYEQYF.

The V call is TRBV6-4, the J call TRBJ2-2, with D possibly TRBD2 on 6 matching bases. The V and J ends lost 2 bases and 6 bases respectively, with 10 bases between them. CDR3 length equals 14 residues. The germline gives CDR1 MRHNA, CDR2 SNTAGT. The CDR3 sequence: CASSDTGGSGELFF. DNA for the CDR3: TGTGCCAGCAGTGACACTGGGGGGTCCGGGGAGCTGTTTTTT.